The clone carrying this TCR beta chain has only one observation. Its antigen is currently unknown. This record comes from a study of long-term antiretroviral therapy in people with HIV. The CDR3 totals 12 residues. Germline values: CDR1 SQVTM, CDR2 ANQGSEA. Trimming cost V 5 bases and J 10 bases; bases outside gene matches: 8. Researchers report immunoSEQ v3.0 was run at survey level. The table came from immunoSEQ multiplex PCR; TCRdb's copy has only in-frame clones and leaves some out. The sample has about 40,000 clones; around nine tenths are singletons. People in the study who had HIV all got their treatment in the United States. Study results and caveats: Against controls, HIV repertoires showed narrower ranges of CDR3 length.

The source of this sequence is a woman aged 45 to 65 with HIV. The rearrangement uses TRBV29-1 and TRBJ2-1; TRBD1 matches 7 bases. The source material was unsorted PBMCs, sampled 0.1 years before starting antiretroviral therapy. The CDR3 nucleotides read TGCAGCGTTTCCGGGACAGTGGAAGAGCAGTTCTTC. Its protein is CSVSGTVEEQFF.